A single sample is the source of the 29 T cell receptor beta chains below, sequenced in a study of post-analysis software for immune sequencing data. Incorporated into the TCR beta cDNA libraries were unique molecular identifiers, which served to reduce PCR and sequencing biases. TCRdb fed the PCR reads into MiXCR, producing one record per CDR3 protein. The data hold more than 350,000 distinct CDR3 sequences, with about 40% observed a single time. These receptors' targets are unknown. Study-wide findings and caveats: Controls had lower frequencies than patients of four or five TRBV segments, which included TRBV5-6, TRBV5-1 and TRBV20-1.

Sequencing input: blood. These receptors all come from a girl aged 2 to 10 with multiple sclerosis.

V is TRBV6-5 and J is TRBJ1-1; D remains unclear. Trimming pared 7 bases from V and 0 bases from J, leaving 6 bases between. CDR3 size: 12 residues. The germline CDR1 and CDR2 sequences are MNHEY and SVGAGI. CDR3 loop: CASTGLNTEAFF. The CDR3 bases are TGTGCCAGCACCGGGCTGAACACTGAAGCTTTCTTT.

The DNA for the CDR3 is TGTGCCATCAGTGAGTCGAAGCGGTTCTCACCCCTCCACTTT. It specifies CAISESKRFSPLHF. The gene calls are TRBV10-3 and TRBJ1-6; D ambiguous. V was trimmed by 0 bases and J by 10 bases, leaving 10 bases between them. Germline CDR1 reads ENHRY; CDR2 reads SYGVKD. There are 14 residues in the CDR3.

CDR3 bases: TGCGCCAGCAGCTTGGGGGGGACTAGCTTCTCCAATGAGCAGTTCTTC. Its translation: CASSLGGTSFSNEQFF. The chain couples TRBV5-1 to TRBJ2-1, with 9 nucleotides matching TRBD2. The ends lost 0 bases at V and 6 bases at J; junction bases unmatched: 7. Germline CDR1 reads SGHRS; CDR2 reads YFSETQ. The CDR3 loop spans 16 amino acids.

The chain links TRBV27 to TRBJ2-1; possible D gene TRBD2, 6 bases. CDR1 MNHEY and CDR2 SMNVEV come from the germline V gene (reference sequence). V lost 6 bases and J 6 bases, leaving 9 bases between the germline ends. The CDR3 runs 12 residues. The CDR3 is CASSPGVNEQFF. In DNA, the CDR3 is TGTGCCAGCAGCCCGGGGGTCAATGAGCAGTTCTTC.

The rearrangement uses TRBV6-6 and TRBJ1-2, with D perhaps TRBD1 (6 bases). Between the trimmed V and J ends, which lost 6 bases and 4 bases, there was a span of 12 bases. CDR3 length equals 13 residues. Germline V lookup: CDR1 MNHNY, CDR2 SVGAGI (reference sequence). CDR3 nucleotides: TGTGCCAGCAGCGTCGGGACACTCTATGGCTACACCTTC. Translation gives CASSVGTLYGYTF.

This rearrangement joins TRBV10-3 to TRBJ2-3; D is unclear. Trimming removed 7 bases at V and 0 bases at J, with 14 bases between. CDR1 is ENHRY and CDR2 is SYGVKD in the germline V gene. This CDR3 contains 15 residues. Written as DNA, the CDR3 is TGTGCCATCAAGAACCGCGAATCTAGCACAGATACGCAGTATTTT. Its translation: CAIKNRESSTDTQYF.

This clonotype came up a few times. This sequence joins TRBV10-3 and TRBJ2-3; TRBD2 aligns across 9 bases. The germline V gene encodes CDR1 ENHRY and CDR2 SYGVKD. Germline trimming cut 5 bases from V and 1 base from J; bases unmatched to any gene: 4. The CDR3 runs to 15 residues. CDR3 amino acids: CAISYQRGGTDTQYF. CDR3 in DNA: TGTGCCATCAGTTATCAGCGGGGGGGCACAGATACGCAGTATTTT.

CDR3 residues: CASSFGTKRQPQHF. CDR3 coding DNA: TGTGCCAGCAGTTTTGGGACAAAAAGGCAGCCCCAGCATTTT. The V and J genes are TRBV28 and TRBJ1-5, with TRBD1 as a possible D gene (6 bases). Trimming left V 3 bases short and J 7 bases short, with 13 bases between. Germline V gene sequence: CDR1 MDHEN, CDR2 SYDVKM. This CDR3 has 14 amino acids.

This rearrangement joins TRBV7-9 to TRBJ2-1, with 8 bases fitting TRBD2. The germline V gene encodes CDR1 SEHNR and CDR2 FQNEAQ (reference sequence). With V trimmed by 3 bases and J by 2 bases, 12 bases remained unmatched. The CDR3 runs 18 residues. The CDR3: CASSFYFVGRATYNEQFF. For the CDR3, the DNA is TGTGCCAGCAGCTTTTATTTTGTCGGGAGGGCGACCTACAATGAGCAGTTCTTC.

The J gene is TRBJ1-2, the V gene TRBV6-1; TRBD1 might be the D (6 bases). CDR1 and CDR2 from the germline V gene are MNHNS and SASEGT. Deletions cut 2 bases from V and 5 bases from J, with 15 bases between. The CDR3 extends over 15 amino acids. The CDR3 DNA sequence: TGTGCCAGCAGTGAACCGAGACAGGCGAAGTATGGCTACACCTTC. The encoded protein is CASSEPRQAKYGYTF.

CDR3 sequence: CASRSTHEQFF. The CDR3, as DNA: TGTGCCAGCAGGTCGACTCATGAGCAGTTCTTC. The chain couples TRBV12-3 or TRBV12-4 to TRBJ2-1; no firm D call. V dropped 6 bases and J dropped 8 bases, with 8 bases sitting between them. This CDR3 region has 11 residues.

The V call is TRBV24-1, the J call TRBJ2-4; possibly TRBD2 for D (5 bases). The CDR3 totals 14 residues. The germline V gene has CDR1 KGHDR and CDR2 SFDVKD. The V and J ends lost 3 bases and 9 bases respectively, with 14 bases between them. The CDR3 reads CATSDTTTRGIQYF. The CDR3 DNA follows: TGTGCCACCAGTGATACCACGACCCGGGGCATTCAGTACTTC.

This clonotype came up a few times. V is TRBV28 and J is TRBJ2-5, with 9 bases that match TRBD1. The germline gives CDR1 MDHEN, CDR2 SYDVKM. CDR3 length: 14 residues. V dropped 5 bases and J dropped 11; count of bases not matched to a gene: 12. The CDR3 DNA reads TGTGCCAGCAGTAGACCGGGACAGGGATTACGGCAGTACTTC. This sequence encodes CASSRPGQGLRQYF.

Comment on this clonotype: The junction shows a germline mismatch at one end, possibly a read error. The chain recombines TRBV7-9 with TRBJ2-3; 7 nucleotides match TRBD1. CDR3 length equals 15 residues. From germline, CDR1 is SEHNR and CDR2 FQNEAQ (reference sequence). CDR3 nucleotide sequence: TGTGTCAGCAGCTTAGGTGACAGGGACGCAGATACGCAGTATTTT. It codes for CVSSLGDRDADTQYF. The variable domain in full, with the rest retrieved from reference TRBV7-9 and TRBJ2-3, is DTGVSQNPRHKITKRGQNVTFRCDPISEHNRLYWYRQTLGQGPEFLTYFQNEAQLEKSRLLSDRFSAERPKGSFSTLEIQRTEQGDSAMYLCVSSLGDRDADTQYFGPGTRLTVL.

The V and J genes are TRBV11-3 and TRBJ1-1; D perhaps matches TRBD1 (6 bases). Germline values: CDR1 SGHNT, CDR2 YENEEA. This CDR3 has 12 amino acids. The germline V and J ends were trimmed by 4 bases and 8 bases, with 11 bases remaining between them. In DNA, the CDR3 is TGTGCCAGCAGCTCCCAGGGGACCGAAGCTTTCTTT. It codes for CASSSQGTEAFF. Looking up the rest from reference TRBV11-3 and TRBJ1-1 gives the full variable domain: EAGVVQSPRYKIIEKKQPVAFWCNPISGHNTLYWYLQNLGQGPELLIRYENEEAVDDSQLPKDRFSAERLKGVDSTLKIQPAELGDSAVYLCASSSQGTEAFFGQGTRLTVV.

V and J are TRBV2 and TRBJ2-5; possibly TRBD1 or TRBD2 for D (5 bases each). CDR3 size: 13 residues. V shed 6 bases and J shed 2 bases, with 10 bases lying between them. The germline V gene encodes CDR1 SNHLY and CDR2 FYNNEI. In nucleotides, the CDR3 is TGTGCCAGCAGGGGACGGAGACAAGAGACCCAGTACTTC. Translated, it gives CASRGRRQETQYF. Supplemented by reference TRBV2 and TRBJ2-5, the full variable domain reads EPEVTQTPSHQVTQMGQEVILRCVPISNHLYFYWYRQILGQKVEFLVSFYNNEISEKSEIFDDQFSVERPDGSNFTLKIRSTKLEDSAMYFCASRGRRQETQYFGPGTRLLVL.

This rearrangement joins TRBV6-6 to TRBJ1-5; D remains ambiguous. This CDR3 has 14 amino acids. CDR1 MNHNY and CDR2 SVGAGI come from the germline V gene (reference sequence). Trimming took off 2 bases at V and 0 bases at J, with 5 bases between the two ends. The CDR3 region has the DNA TGTGCCAGCAGTTACGGGTATAGCAATCAGCCCCAGCATTTT. Amino acids: CASSYGYSNQPQHF.

This clonotype has a handful of counts. The V gene is TRBV20-1, the J gene TRBJ2-7, with D possibly TRBD1 on 5 matching bases. In germline, CDR1 is DFQATT, CDR2 SNEGSKA (reference sequence). Trimming took off 5 bases at V and 2 bases at J, with 10 bases between the two ends. CDR3 length: 12 residues. This CDR3 reads CSASDSPYEQYF. CDR3 bases: TGCAGTGCTTCAGACAGCCCCTACGAGCAGTACTTC.

There are a few counts of this clonotype. V is TRBV7-8 and J is TRBJ2-3; D gene uncertain. Trimming cost V 4 bases and J 6 bases, with 8 bases left between them. The germline gives CDR1 SGHVS, CDR2 FQNEAQ. The CDR3 has 12 amino acids. CDR3 amino acids: CASSWPQDTQYF. CDR3 bases: TGTGCCAGCAGCTGGCCCCAGGATACGCAGTATTTT.

The V and J genes are TRBV29-1 and TRBJ2-6; no clear D gene. This CDR3 spans 12 amino acids. Trimming left V 4 bases short and J 1 base short, with 2 bases between. Germline CDR1 SQVTM, CDR2 ANQGSEA. CDR3 in amino acids: CSVASGANVLTF. The CDR3 bases are TGCAGCGTTGCATCTGGGGCCAACGTCCTGACTTTC.

The chain carries TRBV15 and TRBJ2-1; TRBD1 might be the D (5 bases). The ends were cut back, 0 bases at V and 4 bases at J, with 10 bases in the middle. The CDR3 is made up of 15 amino acids. Germline V gene data show CDR1 as LNHNV and CDR2 as YYDKDF (reference sequence). The DNA for the CDR3 is TGTGCCACCAGCAGAGATCAGCCAGGGTACAATGAGCAGTTCTTC. It specifies CATSRDQPGYNEQFF.

This clonotype came up a few times. This chain uses TRBV4-3 with TRBJ2-1; a possible D gene is TRBD1 (6 bases). This CDR3 contains 13 residues. Trimming removed 0 bases at V and 10 bases at J, with 10 bases between. Germline values: CDR1 LGHNA, CDR2 YSLEER. In DNA form, the CDR3 reads TGCGCCAGCAGCCAAGATTGGGGGCGGGAGCAGTTCTTC. It codes for CASSQDWGREQFF.

The chain carries TRBV5-4 and TRBJ2-1, with 13 bases matching TRBD2. This CDR3 contains 19 residues. Looked up from germline, CDR1 is SGHNT and CDR2 is YYREEE (reference sequence). J was trimmed by 0 bases and V by 4 bases; bases with no gene match: 10. CDR3: CASSPRLAGGPISYNEQFF. The CDR3 DNA follows: TGTGCCAGCAGCCCCCGACTAGCGGGAGGCCCAATCTCCTACAATGAGCAGTTCTTC.

V usage is TRBV2 and J usage is TRBJ2-3; TRBD2 is a possible D gene (6 bases). With 7 bases removed from V and 0 bases from J, the gap between germline ends came to 23 bases. Per the germline V gene, CDR1 is SNHLY and CDR2 is FYNNEI. CDR3 length: 18 amino acids. CDR3 bases: TGTGCCAGCAACTTTCTGTTGAGCGGGCCCGCTAGCACAGATACGCAGTATTTT. This sequence encodes CASNFLLSGPASTDTQYF.

The CDR3 loop reads CASSLTTGGEEDTQYF. In nucleotides, the CDR3 is TGTGCCAGCAGCTTAACTACAGGGGGAGAGGAAGATACGCAGTATTTT. The chain uses TRBV7-6 and TRBJ2-3, with TRBD1 identical over 8 bases. V was clipped by 2 bases and J by 5 bases; unmatched bases: 9. This CDR3 contains 16 residues. Germline lookup yields CDR1 SGHVS and CDR2 FNYEAQ.

This clonotype has just a few counts. The V and J genes are TRBV7-9 and TRBJ2-5; D gene ambiguous. The tail of the sequence fits TRBJ2-7 better, so the J call may be wrong. CDR3 length: 12 amino acids. Germline CDR1 is SEHNR and CDR2 is FQNEAQ (reference sequence). CDR3 region: CASSRTAFEQYF. CDR3 DNA: TGTGCCAGCAGCCGCACTGCTTTCGAGCAGTACTTC.

This clonotype showed up just a few times. V usage is TRBV6-6 and J usage is TRBJ1-2, with unresolved D. The germline CDR1 and CDR2 sequences are MNHNY and SVGAGI (reference sequence). V dropped 5 bases and J dropped 3 bases, with 4 bases sitting between them. The CDR3 spans 11 residues. CDR3 DNA: TGTGCCAGCAGTCCAGACTATGGCTACACCTTC. This codes for CASSPDYGYTF.

Many counts were recorded for this clonotype. V is TRBV9 and J is TRBJ2-7; D is uncertain. Germline loops: CDR1 SGDLS, CDR2 YYNGEE. Trimming took 3 bases from V and 0 from J, leaving 10 bases between them. CDR3 length: 14 residues. CDR3: CASSGKGNSYEQYF. The CDR3 DNA reads TGTGCCAGCAGCGGTAAGGGTAACTCCTACGAGCAGTACTTC.

The chain links TRBV5-1 to TRBJ2-5; TRBD2 aligns across 7 bases. From germline, CDR1 is SGHRS and CDR2 YFSETQ. The CDR3 runs 14 residues. The V and J ends lost 2 bases and 2 bases, in that order; junction bases with no gene match: 3. The DNA for the CDR3 is TGCGCCAGCAGCTTTCGGGGGGATCAAGAGACCCAGTACTTC. It yields the protein CASSFRGDQETQYF.